This T cell receptor beta chain was found in a study of persistence of HIV-infected CD4 T cells. The study, taken as a whole, reports: Within sorted populations, more oligoclonal TCRs accompanied more oligoclonal proviruses.

V lost 4 bases and J 1 base, leaving 9 bases between the germline ends. The CDR3 totals 14 residues. Looked up from germline, CDR1 is MNHEY and CDR2 is SMNVEV (reference sequence). Overlapping HIV-1 Gag 15-mer peptides at roughly 1 ug per peptide per mL were used. Memory cells lacking CD40L and CD69 with high CD45RO were sorted. This was the immunoSEQ version 4 assay in survey mode. Repertoires were generated with immunoSEQ multiplex PCR, while TCRdb's copy carries only in-frame clones and drops some. The sample holds more than 30,000 clones, roughly 80% seen once. About this clone itself: Its specificity is unknown.

The J gene is TRBJ2-3, the V gene TRBV27; D ambiguous. Sample: cultured CD4+ T cells from PBMCs, taken from a patient who received antiretroviral therapy. The receptor's source is an adult with HIV. The donor label of this sample is uncertain. In nucleotides, the CDR3 is TGTGCCAGCAGTTGGGCAGTGGGCACAGATACGCAGTATTTT. This gives the protein CASSWAVGTDTQYF.